This section outlines one T cell receptor beta chain sequence together with its context. Method: immunoSEQ multiplex PCR; TCRdb's copy keeps in-frame clones and lacks some. The sample has approximately 50,000 clones, roughly four fifths seen once. Per germline, CDR1 SQVTM and CDR2 ANQGSEA. The ends were cut back, 5 bases at V and 8 bases at J, with 16 bases in the middle. CDR3 size: 13 residues. With baseline, cycle 4 day 1, and cycle 7 day 1 as timepoints, blood was sampled. These data come from a study of OX40 agonist ivuxolimab in advanced cancers. Study-wide background: Cohort: 80% to 85% men, mean age approximately 64, aged about 20 to 80. Partial responses were achieved by three patients, one with hepatocellular carcinoma and two with cutaneous melanoma.

The sequence derives from an adult with an advanced solid tumor such as melanoma, head and neck, liver or kidney cancer. The material sequenced was CD4+ or CD8+ T cells sorted from blood, taken in a trial of the OX40 agonist ivuxolimab. The chain employs TRBV29-1 and TRBJ2-1; D might be TRBD1 (5 bases). The CDR3 here is CSVQTSRAHEQFF. For the CDR3, the DNA is TGCAGCGTTCAAACCTCCAGGGCCCATGAGCAGTTCTTC.